This T cell receptor beta chain was documented in a study of PD-1 blockade in mismatch repair-deficient tumors. Overall study findings and caveats: After pembrolizumab, tumor-resident clones rose rapidly, then generally contracted before radiologic responses.

Assay used: immunoSEQ multiplex PCR; TCRdb lists only in-frame clones, some missing. The sample has under 95,000 clones; roughly 80% are singletons. In the case of this clone: The antigen is not known.

This CDR3 has 15 amino acids. Trimming took off 2 bases at V and 1 base at J, with 11 bases between the two ends. Germline loops: CDR1 SGHRS, CDR2 YFSETQ. This chain connects TRBV5-1 to TRBJ2-3; perhaps TRBD2 as D (6 bases). The sample consisted of peripheral blood, taken 12 weeks after starting pembrolizumab. The sequence came from an adult with mismatch repair-deficient cancer. CDR3 nucleotides: TGCGCCAGCAGCTTTGTCTTAGCGGGCACAGATACGCAGTATTTT. Encoded protein: CASSFVLAGTDTQYF. Supplemented by reference TRBV5-1 and TRBJ2-3, the full variable domain reads KAGVTQTPRYLIKTRGQQVTLSCSPISGHRSVSWYQQTPGQGLQFLFEYFSETQRNKGNFPGRFSGRQFSNSRSEMNVSTLELGDSALYLCASSFVLAGTDTQYFGPGTRLTVL.